This entry lists 26 T cell receptor beta chains sequenced from one sample in a study of siplizumab effects on memory and regulatory T cells. Some clones are missing from TCRdb's copy, which holds only in-frame ones; the method was immunoSEQ multiplex PCR. The sample carries approximately 100,000 clones, 93% recorded once. Sequencing used non-Treg CD4+ T cells sorted from blood. These receptors were taken from a human donor in good health.

The chain combines TRBV19 with TRBJ1-2; D is undetermined. Germline assignment: CDR1 LNHDA and CDR2 SQIVND (reference sequence). The CDR3 has 13 amino acids. Trimming took 8 bases from V and 4 from J, leaving 14 bases between them. CDR3 sequence: CASGRTSFYGYTF. The CDR3 region has the DNA TGTGCCAGTGGACGGACGTCTTTCTATGGCTACACCTTC.

The chain links TRBV2 to TRBJ1-3, with a tentative D call TRBD1 (6 bases). V was clipped by 6 bases and J by 1 base, with 10 bases between them. This CDR3 region has 14 residues. From germline, CDR1 is SNHLY and CDR2 FYNNEI. DNA of the CDR3: TGTGCCAGCAGGAGGGACAAGTCTGGAAACACCATATATTTT. The encoded protein is CASRRDKSGNTIYF.

The chain employs TRBV6-6 and TRBJ1-5, with a tentative D call TRBD1 (5 bases). V was shortened by 7 bases and J by 1 base, with 8 bases between the two germline ends. The CDR3 is made up of 13 amino acids. Germline-derived CDR1 and CDR2 are MNHNY and SVGAGI (reference sequence). CDR3 protein: CASMGGSNQPQHF. The CDR3 DNA is TGTGCCAGCATGGGGGGAAGCAATCAGCCCCAGCATTTT.

The V and J genes are TRBV19 and TRBJ2-1; 7 bases map to TRBD1. The CDR3 is made up of 15 amino acids. With 1 base clipped from V and 6 bases from J, the junction kept 6 bases outside the gene matches. Germline loops: CDR1 LNHDA, CDR2 SQIVND (reference sequence). CDR3 nucleotide sequence: TGTGCCAGTAGTATAGGACAGGGTAAGGGCAATGAGCAGTTCTTC. Its protein product is CASSIGQGKGNEQFF.

The chain carries TRBV10-1 and TRBJ2-7, with 9 bases identical to TRBD1. The CDR3 is made up of 14 amino acids. Germline V gives CDR1 WNHNN, CDR2 SYGVQD (reference sequence). With 4 bases clipped from V and 1 base from J, the junction kept 2 bases outside the gene matches. In nucleotides, the CDR3 is TGCGCCAGCAGTGCGACAGGGGGATCCTACGAGCAGTACTTC. This sequence encodes CASSATGGSYEQYF.

The chain uses TRBV18 and TRBJ2-7, with a possible D match to TRBD1 (7 bases). CDR3 length: 14 residues. Trimming took 3 bases from V and 6 from J, leaving 15 bases between them. The germline gives CDR1 KGHSH, CDR2 LQKENI. The CDR3 region has the DNA TGTGCCAGCTCACCCCCGGACAGGCGGGGCGAGCAGTACTTC. It yields the protein CASSPPDRRGEQYF.

CDR3 sequence: CASSYGAGWSDTQYF. The CDR3 bases are TGTGCCAGCAGTTACGGAGCGGGGTGGTCAGATACGCAGTATTTT. The V and J genes are TRBV6-5 and TRBJ2-3, with 7 positions matching TRBD2. Per the germline V gene, CDR1 is MNHEY and CDR2 is SVGAGI. The CDR3 extends over 15 amino acids. V shed 2 bases and J 4 bases; nucleotides not matched to a gene: 6.

This clone was picked up one time. V gene TRBV7-3 combines with J gene TRBJ2-2; D is undetermined. Germline-derived CDR1 and CDR2 are SGHTA and FQGTGA. Trimming cost V 3 bases and J 4 bases, with 3 bases left between them. The CDR3 has 12 amino acids. This CDR3 is CASSLGTGELFF. CDR3 nucleotides: TGTGCCAGCAGCTTGGGCACCGGGGAGCTGTTTTTT.

The CDR3 spells CAGGTGGAYGYTF. The CDR3 DNA follows: TGTGCCGGCGGGACAGGGGGCGCCTATGGCTACACCTTC. This chain links TRBV6-1 with TRBJ1-2, with 12 bases fitting TRBD1. CDR3 length: 13 residues. Germline CDR1 is MNHNS and CDR2 is SASEGT. Trimming took 11 bases from V and 4 from J; bases not matched to a gene: 5.

Only one count was recorded for this clone. This chain links TRBV28 with TRBJ2-2; 8 nucleotides agree with TRBD1. V lost 2 bases to trimming and J lost 6 bases; unmatched junction nucleotides: 8. Germline V gene data show CDR1 as MDHEN and CDR2 as SYDVKM. CDR3 length equals 16 residues. CDR3 coding DNA: TGTGCCAGCAGTTTACAGGGGGCGGGGTCGGCCGGGGAGCTGTTTTTT. Translation gives CASSLQGAGSAGELFF. The full variable domain, completed using reference TRBV28 and TRBJ2-2, is DVKVTQSSRYLVKRTGEKVFLECVQDMDHENMFWYRQDPGLGLRLIYFSYDVKMKEKGDIPEGYSVSREKKERFSLILESASTNQTSMYLCASSLQGAGSAGELFFGEGSRLTVL.

This clone came up a few times. V is TRBV7-2 and J is TRBJ2-5; 7 bases are a match to TRBD1. J lost 5 bases, V lost 4 bases, and 1 base had no gene match. Germline assignment: CDR1 SGHTA and CDR2 FQGNSA. The CDR3 covers 12 residues. CDR3 in amino acids: CASSYRGETQYF. In DNA form, the CDR3 reads TGTGCCAGCAGCTACAGGGGTGAGACCCAGTACTTC.

The rearrangement joins TRBV9 to TRBJ2-3; 7 bases are a match to TRBD2. Losses at the gene ends were 5 bases for V and 4 bases for J; bases not matched to a gene: 13. The CDR3 runs to 16 residues. CDR1 and CDR2 (germline): SGDLS, YYNGEE. CDR3 DNA: TGTGCCAGCAGTGCGAGAGGGGACTACCCATCAGATACGCAGTATTTT. This translates into CASSARGDYPSDTQYF.

This chain's CDR3 is CASGGSGGPWNRDNEQFF. The CDR3 DNA sequence: TGTGCCAGCGGGGGTAGCGGGGGCCCCTGGAACCGAGACAATGAGCAGTTCTTC. This sequence joins TRBV2 and TRBJ2-1, with TRBD2 identical over 9 bases. V gave up 8 bases and J gave up 5 bases; unmatched junction bases: 19. The CDR3 is made up of 18 amino acids. Per germline, CDR1 SNHLY and CDR2 FYNNEI.

The chain recombines TRBV27 with TRBJ2-7; D is perhaps TRBD1 or TRBD2 (5 bases each). With 5 bases removed from V and 0 bases from J, the gap between germline ends came to 14 bases. The CDR3 covers 15 residues. Germline-derived CDR1 and CDR2 are MNHEY and SMNVEV (reference sequence). The DNA of the CDR3 is TGTGCCAGCAGTCCGGGACGCTTGAGCTCCTACGAGCAGTACTTC. Translated: CASSPGRLSSYEQYF.

The rearrangement links TRBV7-2 to TRBJ2-5, with D perhaps matching TRBD1 or TRBD2 (5 bases each). CDR1 is SGHTA and CDR2 is FQGNSA in the germline V gene. There are 15 residues in the CDR3. V lost 0 bases, J lost 5 bases, and 13 bases lay in between. The CDR3 here is CASSLAGAVGETQYF. The CDR3 DNA follows: TGTGCCAGCAGCTTAGCCGGGGCCGTCGGGGAGACCCAGTACTTC.

V gene TRBV5-4 combines with J gene TRBJ2-5; TRBD1 matches 7 bases. CDR1 SGHNT and CDR2 YYREEE come from the germline V gene (reference sequence). V was clipped by 1 base and J by 1 base; unmatched bases: 7. The CDR3 spans 16 residues. CDR3 sequence: CASSLSEGAAQETQYF. The CDR3 DNA sequence: TGTGCCAGCAGCTTGTCCGAGGGGGCGGCCCAAGAGACCCAGTACTTC.

The sample holds one count of this clone. The V and J genes are TRBV18 and TRBJ1-1; maybe TRBD1 (5 bases). This CDR3 is built from 14 residues. Trimming stripped 0 bases from V and 4 bases from J, with 9 bases between. Germline V gene data show CDR1 as KGHSH and CDR2 as LQKENI. DNA for the CDR3: TGTGCCAGCTCACCACCGGTAGGGGCCACTGAAGCTTTCTTT. As protein: CASSPPVGATEAFF.

This chain connects TRBV9 to TRBJ2-6, with a possible D match to TRBD2 (5 bases). The germline V gene has CDR1 SGDLS and CDR2 YYNGEE. With 7 bases removed from V and 2 bases from J, the gap between germline ends came to 13 bases. The CDR3 contains 15 residues. The CDR3 region has the DNA TGTGCCAGCGGACTGACTTCAACTGGGGCCAACGTCCTGACTTTC. Residues: CASGLTSTGANVLTF.

The chain recombines TRBV21-1 with TRBJ2-7; TRBD2 reflects the table's D call only, with no check against the DNA. TRBV21-1 is an annotated pseudogene. There are 17 residues in the CDR3. This CDR3 is CASSKAPEGNSEYEQYF. The CDR3, as DNA: TGTGCCAGCAGCAAAGCACCGGAGGGAAATTCGGAATACGAGCAGTACTTC.

The chain carries TRBV6-5 and TRBJ1-2; no reliable D call. Deletions cut 5 bases from V and 7 bases from J, with 17 bases between. Germline CDR1 reads MNHEY; CDR2 reads SVGAGI. This CDR3 spans 14 amino acids. CDR3 region: CASSPRGESAGYTF. CDR3 nucleotide sequence: TGTGCCAGCAGTCCACGTGGGGAATCGGCTGGCTACACCTTC.

This clone was recorded a few times. The gene calls are TRBV30 and TRBJ1-3, with D hard to call. Germline CDR1 is GTSNPN and CDR2 is SVGIG (reference sequence). The V and J ends lost 1 base and 3 bases respectively, with 10 bases between them. This CDR3 contains 14 residues. The DNA for the CDR3 is TGTGCCTGGAGTGGAACGGGCGGTGGAAACACCATATATTTT. This sequence encodes CAWSGTGGGNTIYF. Filled out from reference TRBV30 and TRBJ1-3, the complete variable domain reads SQTIHQWPATLVQPVGSPLSLECTVEGTSNPNLYWYRQAAGRGLQLLFYSVGIGQISSEVPQNLSASRPQDRQFILSSKKLLLSDSGFYLCAWSGTGGGNTIYFGEGSWLTVV.

The count of this clone is one. This chain connects TRBV5-1 to TRBJ2-1, with TRBD1 identical over 9 bases. Germline CDR1 is SGHRS and CDR2 is YFSETQ. Germline trimming cut 2 bases from V and 7 bases from J; bases unmatched to any gene: 7. CDR3 length: 15 amino acids. The CDR3, as DNA: TGCGCCAGCAGCTTTCACAGCGGGACAGGGAATGAGCAGTTCTTC. The encoded protein is CASSFHSGTGNEQFF.

In DNA, the CDR3 is TGTGCCAGCAGCCAGGACAGGTCTTATGGCTACACCTTC. It is translated as CASSQDRSYGYTF. The chain is built from TRBV6-6 and TRBJ1-2; 7 bases are a match to TRBD1. V lost 6 bases, J lost 5 bases, and 6 bases stayed unmatched. Germline CDR1 MNHNY, CDR2 SVGAGI (reference sequence). The CDR3 covers 13 residues.

This chain links TRBV10-3 with TRBJ2-7; no reliable D call. CDR3 size: 12 residues. The germline CDR1 and CDR2 sequences are ENHRY and SYGVKD. With 6 bases removed from V and 1 base from J, the gap between germline ends came to 7 bases. The CDR3 spells CAISQASYEQYF. The CDR3 DNA reads TGTGCCATCAGCCAGGCTTCCTACGAGCAGTACTTC.

This chain uses TRBV9 with TRBJ1-1, with D possibly matching TRBD1 (5 bases). V was trimmed by 0 bases and J by 4 bases, leaving 19 bases between them. The CDR3 extends over 17 amino acids. Germline V gene lookup returns CDR1 SGDLS and CDR2 YYNGEE. The CDR3 nucleotides read TGTGCCAGCAGCGTAGATATTGGTACGGTTGGGGCCACTGAAGCTTTCTTT. This encodes CASSVDIGTVGATEAFF. The entire variable domain, with the rest obtained from reference TRBV9 and TRBJ1-1, is as follows: DSGVTQTPKHLITATGQRVTLRCSPRSGDLSVYWYQQSLDQGLQFLIQYYNGEERAKGNILERFSAQQFPDLHSELNLSSLELGDSALYFCASSVDIGTVGATEAFFGQGTRLTVV.

The gene calls are TRBV4-1 and TRBJ1-6, with a tentative D call TRBD1 (5 bases). CDR1 and CDR2 (germline): MGHRA, YSYEKL. Deletions cut 1 base from V and 6 bases from J, with 10 bases between. This CDR3 spans 15 amino acids. The CDR3 DNA reads as TGCGCCAGCAGCCAAGTAACAGGCATTAATTCACCCCTCCACTTT. This codes for CASSQVTGINSPLHF.